The subject of this entry is one T cell receptor (beta chain). Its antigen is not identified. The data were taken from a study of cytomegalovirus exposure and HLA in healthy donors. The study, taken as a whole, reports: Confirmation in vitro established that a few CMV-associated chains were specific for CMV antigens.

It was with 60 Vbeta and 13 Jbeta primers that the PCR ran. TCRdb keeps only in-frame clones here, not all; method: immunoSEQ multiplex PCR. Among approximately 130,000 clones listed, roughly four fifths were seen once. The CDR3 is made up of 13 amino acids. The V and J ends lost 0 bases and 3 bases respectively, with 6 bases between them. Germline-derived CDR1 and CDR2 are GTSNPN and SVGIG (reference sequence). The genes are TRBV30 and TRBJ1-5; D remains unclear. The TCR originated in a boy aged 5-17 years in good health and CMV-seronegative. Sequencing input: PBMCs. CDR3 sequence: CAWSVLPNQPQHF. In DNA form, the CDR3 reads TGTGCCTGGAGTGTACTTCCCAATCAGCCCCAGCATTTT.